Following are 3 T cell receptor beta chains from one sample sequenced in a study of blood T cell repertoires in COVID-19. TCRdb's copy holds only in-frame clones and misses some; the assay was immunoSEQ multiplex PCR. The sample consists of about 220,000 clones, roughly four fifths of them appearing once. The sample taken for sequencing was PBMCs or T cells enriched from blood (not recorded which). The receptors derive from an older woman who had recovered from COVID-19.

The J gene is TRBJ1-2, the V gene TRBV4-2, with 10 bases aligning to TRBD1. Germline CDR1 LGHNA, CDR2 YNFKEQ. The V and J ends lost 0 bases and 7 bases, in that order; junction bases with no gene match: 5. The CDR3 consists of 15 residues. The CDR3: CASSQDMTGGVGYTF. The CDR3 bases are TGTGCCAGCAGCCAAGATATGACAGGGGGCGTTGGCTACACCTTC.

The rearrangement links TRBV7-2 to TRBJ2-2, with 7 bases that match TRBD2. Germline CDR1 SGHTA, CDR2 FQGNSA. V was clipped by 1 base and J by 6 bases; unmatched bases: 2. CDR3 length: 14 residues. The CDR3 DNA sequence: TGTGCCAGCAGCTTAGGACTAGCTTCCGGGGAGCTGTTTTTT. Translated: CASSLGLASGELFF.

On this clone itself: The identical CDR3 is also encoded by other nucleotide sequences in the sample. The J gene is TRBJ1-3, the V gene TRBV5-4, with TRBD1 as a possible D gene (6 bases). Trimming took off 1 base at V and 1 base at J, with 6 bases between the two ends. Germline CDR1 is SGHNT and CDR2 is YYREEE (reference sequence). The CDR3 is 14 residues long. The CDR3 region is CASSLQGSGNTIYF. CDR3 DNA: TGTGCCAGCAGCTTGCAGGGGTCTGGAAACACCATATATTTT. Full variable domain (remainder filled in from reference TRBV5-4 and TRBJ1-3): ETGVTQSPTHLIKTRGQQVTLRCSSQSGHNTVSWYQQALGQGPQFIFQYYREEENGRGNFPPRFSGLQFPNYSSELNVNALELDDSALYLCASSLQGSGNTIYFGEGSWLTVV.